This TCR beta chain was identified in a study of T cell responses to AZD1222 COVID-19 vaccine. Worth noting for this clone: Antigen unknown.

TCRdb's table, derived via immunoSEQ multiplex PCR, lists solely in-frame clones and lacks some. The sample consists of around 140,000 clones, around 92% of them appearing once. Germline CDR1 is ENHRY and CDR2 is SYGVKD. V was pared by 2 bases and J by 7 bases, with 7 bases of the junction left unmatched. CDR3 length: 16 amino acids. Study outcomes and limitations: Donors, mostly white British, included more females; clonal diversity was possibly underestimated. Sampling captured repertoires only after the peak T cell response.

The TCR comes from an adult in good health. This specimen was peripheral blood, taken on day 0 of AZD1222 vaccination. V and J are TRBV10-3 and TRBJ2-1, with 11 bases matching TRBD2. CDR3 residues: CAISENSGGALNEQFF. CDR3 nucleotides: TGTGCCATCAGTGAGAATAGCGGGGGGGCTCTGAATGAGCAGTTCTTC.